A few counts support the clone carrying this TCR beta chain. Its specificity is not known. In TCRdb, the 5' RACE reads were re-called with MiXCR into one record per CDR3 protein. The table records under 1 million distinct CDR3 sequences, 9% to 15% of them present only once. The data belong to a study of identical twins. Study observations and caveats: There is a chance that invariant MAIT and iNKT cells partially muddied zero-insertion analyses. Donors were not followed over many years; analysis was cross-sectional.

V was clipped by 2 bases and J by 6 bases; unmatched bases: 12. CDR1 is DFQATT, CDR2 SNEGSKA, per germline (reference sequence). The CDR3 runs 16 residues. In addition, the sample was reused for a study of yellow fever vaccine responses in identical twins.

This TCR came from a woman under 30 in good health. Sequences were obtained from PBMCs. V is TRBV20-1 and J is TRBJ2-1; 8 bases line up with TRBD2. CDR3 DNA sequence: TGCAGTGCTAGAATATTACTAGCGGAGGTCGTCAATGAGCAGTTCTTC. The encoded protein is CSARILLAEVVNEQFF.